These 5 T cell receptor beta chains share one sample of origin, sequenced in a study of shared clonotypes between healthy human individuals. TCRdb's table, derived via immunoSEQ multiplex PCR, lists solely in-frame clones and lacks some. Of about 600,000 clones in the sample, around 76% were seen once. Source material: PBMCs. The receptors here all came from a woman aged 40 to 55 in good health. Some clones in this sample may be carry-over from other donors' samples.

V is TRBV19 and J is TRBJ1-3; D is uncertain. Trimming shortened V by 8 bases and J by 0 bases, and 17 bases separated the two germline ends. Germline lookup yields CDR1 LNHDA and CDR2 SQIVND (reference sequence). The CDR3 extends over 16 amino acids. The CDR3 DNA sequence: TGTGCCAGTCGGACCTCGGGTGCATTCTCTGGAAACACCATATATTTT. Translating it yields CASRTSGAFSGNTIYF.

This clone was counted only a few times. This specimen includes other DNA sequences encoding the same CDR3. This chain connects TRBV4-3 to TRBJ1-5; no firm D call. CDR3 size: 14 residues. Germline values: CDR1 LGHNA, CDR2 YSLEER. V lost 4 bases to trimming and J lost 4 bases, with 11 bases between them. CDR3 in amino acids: CASSPQLGNQPQHF. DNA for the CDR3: TGCGCCAGCAGCCCCCAATTGGGGAATCAGCCCCAGCATTTT.

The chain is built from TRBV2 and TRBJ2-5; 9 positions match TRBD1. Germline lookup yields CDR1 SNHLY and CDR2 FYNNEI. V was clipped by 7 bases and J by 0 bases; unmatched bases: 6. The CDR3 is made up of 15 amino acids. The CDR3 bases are TGTGCCAGCACCAGGGACAGGGCCTACCAAGAGACCCAGTACTTC. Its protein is CASTRDRAYQETQYF.

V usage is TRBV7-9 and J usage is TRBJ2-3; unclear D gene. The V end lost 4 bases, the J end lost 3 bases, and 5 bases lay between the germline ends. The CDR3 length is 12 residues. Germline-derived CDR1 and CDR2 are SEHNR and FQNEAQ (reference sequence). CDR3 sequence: CASSSTTDTQYF. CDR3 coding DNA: TGTGCCAGCAGCTCAACAACAGATACGCAGTATTTT.

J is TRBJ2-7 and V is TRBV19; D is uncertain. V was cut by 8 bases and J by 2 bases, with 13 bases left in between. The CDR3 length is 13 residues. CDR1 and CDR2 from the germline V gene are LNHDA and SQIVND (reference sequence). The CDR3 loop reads CASVGGSTYEQYF. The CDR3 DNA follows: TGTGCCAGTGTGGGCGGCAGTACCTACGAGCAGTACTTC.